One sample yielded the 18 T cell receptor beta chains listed below, sequenced in a study of blood T cells in healthy people across ages. PCR was performed a second time for about 6 to 11 cycles using a sample-barcoded 5' primer and a J-beta primer mix. TCRdb processed the 5' RACE reads anew with MiXCR; each CDR3 protein has one entry. The sample has about 1,400,000 distinct CDR3 sequences, approximately 38% seen once. Sequenced sample: blood. The receptors derive from a woman aged 18-29 years in good health.

This clonotype was observed a few times. The chain uses TRBV12-3 or TRBV12-4 and TRBJ2-1; no reliable D call. The CDR3 is 15 residues long. V gave up 2 bases and J gave up 10 bases, with 18 bases separating them. This chain's CDR3 is CASSLIARPDHEQFF. CDR3 DNA: TGTGCCAGCAGTTTAATTGCGCGCCCCGATCACGAGCAGTTCTTC.

The rearrangement joins TRBV29-1 to TRBJ2-7; TRBD1 or TRBD2 may be the D gene (5 bases each). The CDR3 covers 13 residues. Trimming shortened V by 4 bases and J by 3 bases, and 13 bases separated the two germline ends. Germline CDR1 SQVTM, CDR2 ANQGSEA. The CDR3 sequence is CSVVSGTNYEQYF. DNA of the CDR3: TGCAGCGTTGTCTCCGGGACCAACTACGAGCAGTACTTC.

The J gene is TRBJ2-3, the V gene TRBV13; 8 bases fit TRBD2. The CDR3 loop spans 16 amino acids. Germline assignment: CDR1 PRHDT and CDR2 FYEKMQ (reference sequence). The V gene end was trimmed by 5 bases and the J gene end by 5 bases; junction bases not matched to a gene: 12. The CDR3 DNA reads as TGTGCCAGCAGCCCTTCCGGGACTAGTACTGAAGATACGCAGTATTTT. The encoded protein is CASSPSGTSTEDTQYF.

As to this clonotype: Relative to the germline gene, one junction end is altered; a read error may explain this. The chain couples TRBV10-3 to TRBJ2-4; possible D gene TRBD1, 6 bases. The J call is uncertain, as TRBJ2-7 better fits the DNA end. CDR3 length equals 12 residues. Germline CDR1 and CDR2: ENHRY and SYGVKD. CDR3 amino acids: CTISESGVEQYF. The DNA for the CDR3 is TGTACCATCAGTGAGTCAGGGGTCGAGCAGTACTTC.

A few counts support this clonotype. The V call is TRBV27, the J call TRBJ2-2; TRBD2 matches at 9 bases. CDR3 length: 15 residues. Trimming removed 8 bases from V and 3 bases from J; junction bases left unmatched: 7. Germline assignment: CDR1 MNHEY and CDR2 SMNVEV (reference sequence). The DNA for the CDR3 is TGTGCCAGCCTCAAGCGGGGGGTTTACACCGGGGAGCTGTTTTTT. Encoded protein: CASLKRGVYTGELFF.

The rearrangement joins TRBV6-2 or TRBV6-3 to TRBJ2-1; 14 bases are a match to TRBD2. Germline V gives CDR1 MNHEY, CDR2 SVGEGT. Germline trimming cut 2 bases from V and 2 bases from J; bases unmatched to any gene: 2. The CDR3 runs to 17 residues. CDR3 loop: CASSYRTSGRTYNEQFF. The CDR3 DNA is TGTGCCAGCAGTTACAGGACTAGCGGGAGGACCTACAATGAGCAGTTCTTC.

The chain combines TRBV3-1 with TRBJ2-5; D remains ambiguous. This CDR3 contains 11 residues. V was pared by 0 bases and J by 11 bases, with 7 bases between. From germline, CDR1 is LGHDT and CDR2 YNNKEL (reference sequence). CDR3 amino acids: CASSQDRTQYF. The CDR3 DNA sequence: TGTGCCAGCAGCCAAGACAGGACGCAGTACTTC.

The gene calls are TRBV28 and TRBJ1-1; TRBD1 matches at 9 bases. V trimming: 1 base; J trimming: 13 bases; junction bases outside the gene matches: 4. This CDR3 contains 12 residues. Germline V gene sequence: CDR1 MDHEN, CDR2 SYDVKM. This CDR3 is CASSLYRGHGFF. Written as DNA, the CDR3 is TGTGCCAGCAGTTTATACAGGGGGCATGGTTTCTTT.

The chain uses TRBV20-1 and TRBJ2-7; D remains ambiguous. Deletions cut 1 base from V and 6 bases from J, with 25 bases between. The CDR3 runs 17 residues. The germline V gene encodes CDR1 DFQATT and CDR2 SNEGSKA (reference sequence). The DNA of the CDR3 is TGCAGTGCTAGAGGGGTCCCAGTAAATAAATCGGTCTCCGAGCAGTACTTC. It is translated as CSARGVPVNKSVSEQYF.

The chain recombines TRBV20-1 with TRBJ2-7; 7 positions agree with TRBD1. Trimming took 5 bases from V and 0 from J; bases not matched to a gene: 7. Germline lookup yields CDR1 DFQATT and CDR2 SNEGSKA (reference sequence). CDR3 size: 14 residues. The CDR3 here is CSAGTDRASYEQYF. The CDR3 nucleotides are TGCAGTGCTGGGACCGACAGGGCCTCCTACGAGCAGTACTTC.

Regarding this clonotype: Compared with germline, one end of the junction differs, possibly owing to a read error. The chain employs TRBV6-6 and TRBJ2-1; unclear D gene. The CDR3 sequence is 12 residues long. Per germline, CDR1 MNHNY and CDR2 SVGAGI (reference sequence). This CDR3 is CTSSYSKGEQFF. The CDR3 nucleotides are TGTACCAGCAGTTACTCCAAAGGGGAGCAGTTCTTC.

The chain recombines TRBV20-1 with TRBJ1-4; tentative D call: TRBD1 (6 bases). Trimming removed 5 bases from V and 7 bases from J, with 17 bases in between. Germline CDR1 reads DFQATT; CDR2 reads SNEGSKA (reference sequence). This CDR3 contains 14 residues. The CDR3 region is CSALSGGMGEKLFF. In DNA form, the CDR3 reads TGCAGTGCTCTGTCGGGGGGCATGGGTGAAAAACTGTTTTTT.

A few counts support this clonotype. This sequence joins TRBV20-1 and TRBJ1-5, with 7 nucleotides matching TRBD1. Per germline, CDR1 DFQATT and CDR2 SNEGSKA (reference sequence). J gave up 8 bases and V 1 base, and 8 bases lay outside the gene matches. CDR3 length equals 14 residues. In DNA form, the CDR3 reads TGCAGTGCTAGAGTTGAGGGGGCGCGGAAGCCCCAGCATTTT. Translating gives CSARVEGARKPQHF.

At least ten counts were recorded for this clonotype. The chain's CDR3 is CASSSLAGVGEQYF. CDR3 DNA sequence: TGTGCCAGCAGTTCACTAGCGGGAGTTGGCGAGCAGTACTTC. This sequence joins TRBV7-2 and TRBJ2-7, with 11 bases that match TRBD2. Germline CDR1 SGHTA, CDR2 FQGNSA. Unmatched junction bases numbered 7, after V lost 6 bases and J lost 6 bases. The CDR3 spans 14 residues.

The chain has TRBV11-2 and TRBJ2-5; TRBD2 might be the D (7 bases). The V gene's germline CDR1 is SGHAT and CDR2 FQNNGV. Trimming took 8 bases from V and 11 from J, leaving 30 bases between them. The CDR3 covers 16 residues. This chain's CDR3 is CASAGASGPRWDEQYF. The CDR3 nucleotides read TGTGCCAGCGCAGGGGCTAGCGGACCCCGGTGGGATGAGCAGTACTTC.

A single count supports this clonotype. V is TRBV23-1 and J is TRBJ2-1; the D is unclear. TRBV23-1 is recorded as an ORF, its role being uncertain. Trimming removed 1 base from V and 8 bases from J, with 3 bases in between. The CDR3 sequence is 11 residues long. The CDR3 DNA sequence: TGCGCCAGCAGTCAATGGCATGAGCAGTTCTTC. Translation: CASSQWHEQFF.

The chain employs TRBV28 and TRBJ1-2, with D perhaps matching TRBD1 (5 bases). CDR1 is MDHEN and CDR2 is SYDVKM in the germline V gene. V gave up 10 bases and J gave up 5 bases, with 17 bases separating them. This CDR3 region has 13 residues. The CDR3 region is CATGTSYDYGYTF. The CDR3 DNA follows: TGTGCCACCGGGACCTCTTATGATTATGGCTACACCTTC.

This clonotype was detected only a few times. V is TRBV7-2 and J is TRBJ2-7; TRBD2 aligns across 9 bases. This CDR3 is built from 15 residues. Germline CDR1 and CDR2: SGHTA and FQGNSA. With 4 bases clipped from V and 4 bases from J, the junction kept 8 bases outside the gene matches. The CDR3 loop reads CASSSQTSGAYEQYF. CDR3 DNA sequence: TGTGCCAGCAGCTCCCAGACTAGCGGTGCTTACGAGCAGTACTTC. Full variable domain (remainder filled in from reference TRBV7-2 and TRBJ2-7): GAGVSQSPSNKVTEKGKDVELRCDPISGHTALYWYRQSLGQGLEFLIYFQGNSAPDKSGLPSDRFSAERTGGSVSTLTIQRTQQEDSAVYLCASSSQTSGAYEQYFGPGTRLTVT.